These 5 T cell receptor beta chains share one sample of origin, sequenced in a study of T cell responses to AZD1222 COVID-19 vaccine. Using immunoSEQ multiplex PCR, the repertoire was profiled, and TCRdb retains in-frame clones only, with some absent. The data hold tens of thousands of clones, with around 90% observed a single time. Source: peripheral blood, taken on day 0 of AZD1222 vaccination. These receptors all stem from an adult in good health.

The rearrangement links TRBV5-1 to TRBJ1-6, with TRBD1 matching 9 bases. The CDR3 has 14 amino acids. Trimming took 4 bases from V and 8 from J; bases not matched to a gene: 4. In germline, CDR1 is SGHRS, CDR2 YFSETQ. The CDR3 bases are TGCGCCAGCAGCCCGGGACAGGGCGATTCACCCCTCCACTTT. Protein sequence: CASSPGQGDSPLHF.

The chain combines TRBV7-6 with TRBJ1-1; D uncertain. Per the germline V gene, CDR1 is SGHVS and CDR2 is FNYEAQ. The CDR3 loop spans 15 amino acids. V was clipped by 4 bases and J by 0 bases, with 12 bases between them. The CDR3, as DNA: TGTGCCAGCAGCTCCCTGGGCATATTGAACACTGAAGCTTTCTTT. Its protein product is CASSSLGILNTEAFF.

This sequence joins TRBV11-2 and TRBJ2-2; D may correspond to TRBD1 or TRBD2 (5 bases each). CDR1 and CDR2 (germline): SGHAT, FQNNGV. V lost 1 base, J lost 2 bases, and 11 bases lay in between. This CDR3 is 16 amino acids long. The chain's CDR3 is CASSLGRGANTGELFF. The CDR3 DNA sequence: TGTGCCAGCAGCTTAGGCCGAGGGGCTAACACCGGGGAGCTGTTTTTT.

The rearrangement uses TRBV7-9 and TRBJ1-1; no clear D gene. Deletions cut 3 bases from V and 7 bases from J, with 9 bases between. The CDR3 consists of 12 residues. Germline V gene data show CDR1 as SEHNR and CDR2 as FQNEAQ (reference sequence). CDR3 residues: CASSFGAVEAFF. The CDR3 DNA is TGTGCCAGCAGCTTTGGAGCAGTTGAAGCTTTCTTT.

This sequence joins TRBV29-1 and TRBJ2-1, with TRBD1 matching 7 bases. This CDR3 region has 14 residues. Germline V gene lookup returns CDR1 SQVTM and CDR2 ANQGSEA. Trimming took 0 bases from V and 8 from J; bases not matched to a gene: 7. The CDR3: CSVEEQGRFYEQFF. CDR3 nucleotide sequence: TGCAGCGTTGAAGAACAGGGGAGATTCTATGAGCAGTTCTTC.